These 25 T cell receptor beta chains share one sample of origin, sequenced in a study of PD-L1 blockade in urothelial cancer. Generated by immunoSEQ multiplex PCR, the TCRdb table keeps only in-frame clones and is missing some. The sample includes about 84,000 clones, roughly 82% of them seen just once. Sequenced material: PBMCs, taken around atezolizumab (anti-PD-L1) treatment. These receptors all stem from a man in his sixties or seventies with urothelial cancer.

The rearrangement uses TRBV5-6 and TRBJ2-7; a weak D match, TRBD2 (6 bases). Per the germline V gene, CDR1 is SGHDT and CDR2 is YYEEEE. The CDR3 consists of 15 residues. Trimming shortened V by 6 bases and J by 4 bases, and 20 bases separated the two germline ends. The CDR3 loop reads CASTRGAGIGYEQYF. The DNA for the CDR3 is TGTGCCAGCACCCGCGGGGCAGGAATCGGGTACGAGCAGTACTTC.

J is TRBJ1-3 and V is TRBV7-2; D not resolved. The CDR3 is 15 residues long. Germline values: CDR1 SGHTA, CDR2 FQGNSA. The V and J ends lost 1 base and 0 bases respectively, with 7 bases between them. Here the CDR3 DNA reads TGTGCCAGCAGCTTAGGACACAACTCTGGAAACACCATATATTTT. Residues: CASSLGHNSGNTIYF.

The chain links TRBV5-1 to TRBJ2-5; 14 positions agree with TRBD2. V was clipped by 4 bases and J by 7 bases; unmatched bases: 15. Looked up from germline, CDR1 is SGHRS and CDR2 is YFSETQ. This CDR3 has 18 amino acids. CDR3 residues: CASSPRGLAGDLGGTQYF. In DNA form, the CDR3 reads TGCGCCAGCAGCCCCCGGGGACTAGCGGGGGACCTCGGTGGGACCCAGTACTTC.

The chain is built from TRBV9 and TRBJ2-2, with D perhaps matching TRBD2 (7 bases). The germline V and J ends were trimmed by 0 bases and 2 bases, with 26 bases remaining between them. The length of the CDR3 is 21 residues. Looked up from germline, CDR1 is SGDLS and CDR2 is YYNGEE. The CDR3 loop is CASSVGGGGGSQLENTGELFF. CDR3 DNA: TGTGCCAGCAGCGTAGGAGGGGGGGGCGGGAGTCAACTAGAAAACACCGGGGAGCTGTTTTTT.

This rearrangement joins TRBV6-5 to TRBJ2-7; the match to TRBD1 covers 8 bases. The trim removed 6 bases at V and 4 bases at J, leaving 8 bases unmatched. From germline, CDR1 is MNHEY and CDR2 SVGAGI. The CDR3 spans 14 residues. Here the CDR3 DNA reads TGTGCCAGCAGATCCGGGACAGGAGTATACGAGCAGTACTTC. Protein sequence: CASRSGTGVYEQYF.

The V and J genes are TRBV9 and TRBJ2-1; weak D call: TRBD1 (6 bases). CDR1 and CDR2 (germline): SGDLS, YYNGEE. The germline V and J ends were trimmed by 4 bases and 5 bases, with 16 bases remaining between them. The length of the CDR3 is 15 residues. As DNA, the CDR3 is TGTGCCAGCAGCAGGACAGCACGGCTAAACAATGAGCAGTTCTTC. Translating it yields CASSRTARLNNEQFF. Complete variable domain (other parts from reference TRBV9 and TRBJ2-1): DSGVTQTPKHLITATGQRVTLRCSPRSGDLSVYWYQQSLDQGLQFLIQYYNGEERAKGNILERFSAQQFPDLHSELNLSSLELGDSALYFCASSRTARLNNEQFFGPGTRLTVL.

This clone showed up just once. The chain combines TRBV9 with TRBJ2-1; TRBD1 matches at 11 bases. The CDR3 sequence is 16 residues long. Germline lookup yields CDR1 SGDLS and CDR2 YYNGEE. V dropped 4 bases and J dropped 3; count of bases not matched to a gene: 6. CDR3 nucleotides: TGTGCCAGCAGCCTGACCGGGACAGGGGGCTACAATGAGCAGTTCTTC. Translated: CASSLTGTGGYNEQFF.

This clone was detected a few times. The chain recombines TRBV25-1 with TRBJ1-1; weak D call: TRBD1 (6 bases). The germline CDR1 and CDR2 sequences are MGHDK and SYGVNS. The V and J ends lost 7 bases and 6 bases respectively, with 15 bases between them. This CDR3 has 13 residues. The DNA for the CDR3 is TGTGCCAGCACCCCCACAGGGATTTCTGAAGCTTTCTTT. As protein: CASTPTGISEAFF.

This clone was counted only a few times. This chain links TRBV6-5 with TRBJ1-2, with TRBD1 as a possible D gene (5 bases). Between the trimmed V and J ends, which lost 6 bases and 8 bases, there was a span of 16 bases. This CDR3 is 13 amino acids long. CDR1 and CDR2 (germline): MNHEY, SVGAGI. The CDR3 spells CASRKTGVGGYTF. The CDR3 DNA is TGTGCCAGCAGGAAAACAGGAGTAGGGGGCTACACCTTC.

CDR3 region: CATKRGTGNYQPQHF. CDR3 nucleotides: TGTGCCACCAAACGCGGGACAGGGAATTATCAGCCCCAGCATTTT. The chain employs TRBV15 and TRBJ1-5; 9 nucleotides match TRBD1. This CDR3 contains 15 residues. Germline lookup yields CDR1 LNHNV and CDR2 YYDKDF (reference sequence). V was pared by 7 bases and J by 5 bases, with 9 bases of the junction left unmatched.

This clone was observed at least ten times. The V call is TRBV6-6, the J call TRBJ1-4, with TRBD1 identical over 9 bases. This CDR3 has 14 amino acids. The V gene end was trimmed by 4 bases and the J gene end by 10 bases; junction bases not matched to a gene: 7. In germline, CDR1 is MNHNY, CDR2 SVGAGI (reference sequence). CDR3 coding DNA: TGTGCCAGCAGTTGGGACAGGGTTGGTGCAAAACTGTTTTTT. The encoded protein is CASSWDRVGAKLFF.

V gene TRBV10-1 combines with J gene TRBJ2-1, with 9 bases fitting TRBD2. Per the germline V gene, CDR1 is WNHNN and CDR2 is SYGVQD (reference sequence). Trimming took 0 bases from V and 6 from J; bases not matched to a gene: 3. CDR3 length: 15 residues. CDR3 in DNA: TGCGCCAGCAGTGAGTCTCGCGGGGGGGCCAATGAGCAGTTCTTC. Translating it yields CASSESRGGANEQFF.

The V gene is TRBV6-5, the J gene TRBJ1-1; the D gene is possibly TRBD1 (6 bases). This CDR3 comprises 13 residues. Germline values: CDR1 MNHEY, CDR2 SVGAGI. Trimming removed 7 bases at V and 0 bases at J, with 9 bases between. The CDR3 spells CASTSGVNTEAFF. CDR3 sequence (DNA): TGTGCCAGCACATCAGGGGTGAACACTGAAGCTTTCTTT.

This clone came up once. The V and J genes are TRBV5-1 and TRBJ1-2, with D possibly being TRBD1 (6 bases). The germline V gene encodes CDR1 SGHRS and CDR2 YFSETQ. The germline V and J ends were trimmed by 3 bases and 7 bases, with 19 bases remaining between them. This CDR3 comprises 15 residues. Here the CDR3 DNA reads TGCGCCAGCAGCTGGGCGGCCGGGACAAACGCTGGCTACACCTTC. Translating it yields CASSWAAGTNAGYTF.

The chain employs TRBV29-1 and TRBJ2-2; D is perhaps TRBD2 (8 bases). From germline, CDR1 is SQVTM and CDR2 ANQGSEA. Trimming took off 4 bases at V and 5 bases at J, with 17 bases between the two ends. The CDR3 runs 15 residues. CDR3 residues: CSVGRDSGSTGELFF. The CDR3, as DNA: TGCAGCGTTGGCCGGGACAGCGGGAGTACCGGGGAGCTGTTTTTT.

The rearrangement uses TRBV29-1 and TRBJ2-1, with D possibly being TRBD2 (6 bases). The CDR3 has 15 amino acids. Germline V gene data show CDR1 as SQVTM and CDR2 as ANQGSEA. V dropped 8 bases and J dropped 4 bases, with 21 bases sitting between them. CDR3 bases: TGCAGCATAACGGGGCTTGCGGGGATATACAATGAGCAGTTCTTC. Protein product: CSITGLAGIYNEQFF.

The rearrangement uses TRBV7-9 and TRBJ2-2; 11 nucleotides align to TRBD2. Germline CDR1 SEHNR, CDR2 FQNEAQ (reference sequence). V dropped 5 bases and J dropped 7; count of bases not matched to a gene: 6. The CDR3 sequence is 15 residues long. CDR3 protein: CASSPSGGHGGELFF. The CDR3 DNA follows: TGTGCCAGCAGCCCTAGCGGGGGGCACGGCGGGGAGCTGTTTTTT.

The rearrangement links TRBV21-1 to TRBJ2-7; TRBD1, as called in the table, went unchecked against the DNA. TRBV21-1 is deemed a pseudogene. The CDR3 extends over 16 amino acids. Here the CDR3 DNA reads TGTGCCAGCAGCAAAGCGACAGGGGCGACCCTCTACGAGCAGTACTTC. As protein: CASSKATGATLYEQYF.

The V gene is TRBV25-1, the J gene TRBJ1-1; no firm D call. Trimming took off 7 bases at V and 4 bases at J, with 19 bases between the two ends. The CDR3 is made up of 15 amino acids. Germline V gene lookup returns CDR1 MGHDK and CDR2 SYGVNS. The CDR3 sequence is CASTGSGEAGTEAFF. Here the CDR3 DNA reads TGTGCCAGCACAGGCTCCGGGGAGGCGGGCACTGAAGCTTTCTTT.

This chain links TRBV15 with TRBJ1-3, with D unclear. V lost 0 bases and J lost 3, with 6 bases in between. This CDR3 spans 14 amino acids. CDR1 is LNHNV, CDR2 YYDKDF, per germline (reference sequence). This CDR3 is CATSRDRNGNTIYF. CDR3 DNA: TGTGCCACCAGCAGAGACAGGAATGGAAACACCATATATTTT. Full variable domain (remainder filled in from reference TRBV15 and TRBJ1-3): DAMVIQNPRYQVTQFGKPVTLSCSQTLNHNVMYWYQQKSSQAPKLLFHYYDKDFNNEADTPDNFQSRRPNTSFCFLDIRSPGLGDTAMYLCATSRDRNGNTIYFGEGSWLTVV.

This chain connects TRBV9 to TRBJ2-2; 7 positions agree with TRBD2. Unmatched junction bases numbered 5, after V lost 0 bases and J lost 6 bases. There are 15 residues in the CDR3. Germline V CDR1 and CDR2: SGDLS, YYNGEE. The CDR3 DNA reads TGTGCCAGCAGCGTAGGGCCACGGGAGGCCGGGGAGCTGTTTTTT. Residues: CASSVGPREAGELFF.

The V and J genes are TRBV7-3 and TRBJ2-1, with TRBD2 matching 14 bases. Germline lookup yields CDR1 SGHTA and CDR2 FQGTGA. The CDR3 spans 18 residues. Losses at the gene ends were 5 bases for V and 0 bases for J; bases not matched to a gene: 6. The chain's CDR3 is CASSPRTSGGSSYNEQFF. Written as DNA, the CDR3 is TGTGCCAGCAGCCCGCGGACTAGCGGGGGGAGCTCCTACAATGAGCAGTTCTTC.

The V call is TRBV5-1, the J call TRBJ2-5; 7 bases are a match to TRBD2. The CDR3 spans 15 residues. The germline CDR1 and CDR2 sequences are SGHRS and YFSETQ. J gave up 2 bases and V 0 bases, and 4 bases lay outside the gene matches. The CDR3 is CASSLDLGGQETQYF. CDR3 sequence (DNA): TGCGCCAGCAGCTTGGATTTGGGGGGGCAAGAGACCCAGTACTTC.

This clone was observed a few times. This chain joins TRBV18 and TRBJ1-2, with D possibly TRBD1 on 5 matching bases. Trimming shortened V by 2 bases and J by 4 bases, and 14 bases separated the two germline ends. Per the germline V gene, CDR1 is KGHSH and CDR2 is LQKENI. The CDR3 is 15 amino acids. The CDR3 region has the DNA TGTGCCAGCTCACCATCACGGGGAGGGGCCTATGGCTACACCTTC. This codes for CASSPSRGGAYGYTF.

This clone came up a few times. The gene calls are TRBV2 and TRBJ1-5; D remains unclear. Germline V CDR1 and CDR2: SNHLY, FYNNEI. The CDR3 length is 14 residues. Trimming took off 8 bases at V and 3 bases at J, with 14 bases between the two ends. The chain's CDR3 is CASGSEPLNQPQHF. Written as DNA, the CDR3 is TGTGCCAGCGGAAGCGAACCCCTCAATCAGCCCCAGCATTTT. The entire variable domain, with the rest obtained from reference TRBV2 and TRBJ1-5, is as follows: EPEVTQTPSHQVTQMGQEVILRCVPISNHLYFYWYRQILGQKVEFLVSFYNNEISEKSEIFDDQFSVERPDGSNFTLKIRSTKLEDSAMYFCASGSEPLNQPQHFGDGTRLSIL.